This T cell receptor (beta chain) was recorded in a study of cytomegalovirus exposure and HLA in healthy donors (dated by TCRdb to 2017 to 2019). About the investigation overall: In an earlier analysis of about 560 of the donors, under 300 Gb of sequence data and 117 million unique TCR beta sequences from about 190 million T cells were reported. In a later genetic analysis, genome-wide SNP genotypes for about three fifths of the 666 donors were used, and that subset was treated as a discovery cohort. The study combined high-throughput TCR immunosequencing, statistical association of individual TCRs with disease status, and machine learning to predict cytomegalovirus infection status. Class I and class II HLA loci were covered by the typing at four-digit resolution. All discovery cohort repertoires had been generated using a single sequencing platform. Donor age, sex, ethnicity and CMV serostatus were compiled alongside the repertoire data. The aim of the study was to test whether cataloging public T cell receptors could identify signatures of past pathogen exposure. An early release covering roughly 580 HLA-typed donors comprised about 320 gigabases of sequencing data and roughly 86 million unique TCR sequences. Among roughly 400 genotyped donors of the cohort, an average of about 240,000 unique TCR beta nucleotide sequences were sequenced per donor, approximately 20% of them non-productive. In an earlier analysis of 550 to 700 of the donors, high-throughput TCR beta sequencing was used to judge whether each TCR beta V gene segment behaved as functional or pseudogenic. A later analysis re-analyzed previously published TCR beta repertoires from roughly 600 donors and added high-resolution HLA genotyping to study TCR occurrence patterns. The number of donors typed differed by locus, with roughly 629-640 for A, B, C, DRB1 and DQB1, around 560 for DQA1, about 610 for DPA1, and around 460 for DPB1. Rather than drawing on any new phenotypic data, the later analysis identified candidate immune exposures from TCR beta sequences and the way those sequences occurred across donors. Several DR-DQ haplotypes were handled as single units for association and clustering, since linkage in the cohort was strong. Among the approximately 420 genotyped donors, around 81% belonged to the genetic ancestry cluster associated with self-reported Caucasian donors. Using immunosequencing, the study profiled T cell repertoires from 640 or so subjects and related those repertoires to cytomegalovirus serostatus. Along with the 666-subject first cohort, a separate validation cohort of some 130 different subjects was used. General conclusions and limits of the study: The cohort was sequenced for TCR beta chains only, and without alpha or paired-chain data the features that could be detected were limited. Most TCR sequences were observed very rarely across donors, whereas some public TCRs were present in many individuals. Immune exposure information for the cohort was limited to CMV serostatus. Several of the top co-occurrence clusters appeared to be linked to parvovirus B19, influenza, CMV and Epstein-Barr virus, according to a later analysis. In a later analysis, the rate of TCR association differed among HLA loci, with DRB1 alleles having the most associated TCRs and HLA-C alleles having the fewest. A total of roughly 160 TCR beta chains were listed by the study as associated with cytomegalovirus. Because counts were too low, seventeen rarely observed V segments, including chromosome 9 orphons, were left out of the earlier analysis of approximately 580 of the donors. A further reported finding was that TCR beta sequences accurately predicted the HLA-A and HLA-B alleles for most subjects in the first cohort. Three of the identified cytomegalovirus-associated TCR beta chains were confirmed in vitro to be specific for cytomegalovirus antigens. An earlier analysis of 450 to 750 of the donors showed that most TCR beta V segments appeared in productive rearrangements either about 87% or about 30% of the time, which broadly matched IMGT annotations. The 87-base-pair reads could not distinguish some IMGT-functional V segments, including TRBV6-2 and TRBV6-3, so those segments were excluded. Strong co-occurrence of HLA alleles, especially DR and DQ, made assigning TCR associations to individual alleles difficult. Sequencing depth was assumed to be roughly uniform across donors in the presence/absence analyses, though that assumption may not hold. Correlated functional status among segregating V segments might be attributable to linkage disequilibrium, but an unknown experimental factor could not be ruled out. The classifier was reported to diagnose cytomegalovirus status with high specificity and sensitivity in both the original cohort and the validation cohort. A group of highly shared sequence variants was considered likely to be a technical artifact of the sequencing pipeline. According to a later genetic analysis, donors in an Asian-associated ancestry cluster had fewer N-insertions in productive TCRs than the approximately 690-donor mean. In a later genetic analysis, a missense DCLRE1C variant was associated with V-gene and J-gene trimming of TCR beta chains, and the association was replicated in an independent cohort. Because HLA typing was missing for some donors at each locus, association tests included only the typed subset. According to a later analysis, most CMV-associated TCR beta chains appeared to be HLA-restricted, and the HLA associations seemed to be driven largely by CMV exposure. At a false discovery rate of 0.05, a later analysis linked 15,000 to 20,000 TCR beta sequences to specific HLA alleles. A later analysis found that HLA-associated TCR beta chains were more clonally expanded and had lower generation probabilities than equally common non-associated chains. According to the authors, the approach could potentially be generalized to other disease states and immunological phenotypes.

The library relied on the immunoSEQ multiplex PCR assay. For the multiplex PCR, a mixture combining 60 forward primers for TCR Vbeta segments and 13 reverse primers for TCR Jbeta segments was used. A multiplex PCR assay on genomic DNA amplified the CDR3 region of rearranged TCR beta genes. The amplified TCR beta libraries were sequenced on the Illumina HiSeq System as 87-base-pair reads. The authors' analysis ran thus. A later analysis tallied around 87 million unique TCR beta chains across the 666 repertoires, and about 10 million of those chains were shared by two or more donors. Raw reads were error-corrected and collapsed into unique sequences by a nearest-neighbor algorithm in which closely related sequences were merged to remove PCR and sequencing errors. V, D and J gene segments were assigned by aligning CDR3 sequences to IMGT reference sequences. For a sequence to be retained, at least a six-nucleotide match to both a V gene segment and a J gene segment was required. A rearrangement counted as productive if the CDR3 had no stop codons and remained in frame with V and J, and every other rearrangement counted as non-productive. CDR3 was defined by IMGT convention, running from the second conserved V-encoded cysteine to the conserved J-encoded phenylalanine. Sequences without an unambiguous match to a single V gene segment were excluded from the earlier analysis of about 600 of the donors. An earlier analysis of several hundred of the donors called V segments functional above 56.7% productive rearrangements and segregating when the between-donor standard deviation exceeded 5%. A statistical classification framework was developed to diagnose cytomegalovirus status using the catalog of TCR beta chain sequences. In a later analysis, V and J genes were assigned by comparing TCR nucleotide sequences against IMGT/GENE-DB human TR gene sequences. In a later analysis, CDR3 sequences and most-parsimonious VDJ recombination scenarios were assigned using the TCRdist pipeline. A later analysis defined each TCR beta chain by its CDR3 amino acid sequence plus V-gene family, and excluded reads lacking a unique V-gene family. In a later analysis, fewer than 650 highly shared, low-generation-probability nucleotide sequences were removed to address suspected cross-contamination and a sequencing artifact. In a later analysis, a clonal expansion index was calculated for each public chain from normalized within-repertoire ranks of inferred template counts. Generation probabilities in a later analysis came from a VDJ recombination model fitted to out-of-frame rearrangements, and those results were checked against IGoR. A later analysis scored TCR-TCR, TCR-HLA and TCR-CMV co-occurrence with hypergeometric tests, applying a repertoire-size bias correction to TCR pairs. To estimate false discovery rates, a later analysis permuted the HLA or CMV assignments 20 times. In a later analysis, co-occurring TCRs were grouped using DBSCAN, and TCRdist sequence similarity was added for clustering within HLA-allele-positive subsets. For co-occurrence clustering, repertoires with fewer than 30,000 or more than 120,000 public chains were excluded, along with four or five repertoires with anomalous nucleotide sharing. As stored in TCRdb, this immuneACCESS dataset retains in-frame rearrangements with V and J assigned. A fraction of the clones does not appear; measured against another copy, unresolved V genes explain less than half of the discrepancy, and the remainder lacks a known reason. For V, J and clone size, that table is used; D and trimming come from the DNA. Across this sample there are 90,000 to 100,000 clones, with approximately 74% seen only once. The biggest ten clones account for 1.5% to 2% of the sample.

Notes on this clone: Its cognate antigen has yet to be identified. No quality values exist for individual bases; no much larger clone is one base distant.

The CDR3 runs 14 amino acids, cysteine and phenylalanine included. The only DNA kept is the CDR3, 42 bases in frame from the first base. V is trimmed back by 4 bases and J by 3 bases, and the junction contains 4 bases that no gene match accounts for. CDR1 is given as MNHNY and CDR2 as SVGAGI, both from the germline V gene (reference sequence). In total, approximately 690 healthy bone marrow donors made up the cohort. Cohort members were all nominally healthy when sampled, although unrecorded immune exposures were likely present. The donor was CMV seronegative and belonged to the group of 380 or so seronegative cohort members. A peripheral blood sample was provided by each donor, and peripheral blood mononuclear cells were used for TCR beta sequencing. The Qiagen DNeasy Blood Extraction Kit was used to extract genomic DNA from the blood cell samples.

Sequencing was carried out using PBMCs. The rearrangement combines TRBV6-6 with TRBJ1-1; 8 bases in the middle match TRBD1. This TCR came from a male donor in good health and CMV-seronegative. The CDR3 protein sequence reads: CASSSNRGDTEAFF. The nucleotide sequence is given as TGTGCCAGCAGTTCTAACAGGGGGGACACTGAAGCTTTCTTT.